Sequencing of this T cell receptor (beta chain) was carried out in a study of T cells in Graves' hyperthyroidism and ophthalmopathy. This clonotype appeared a few times. What it binds is not known. CDR1 and CDR2 from the germline V gene are DFQATT and SNEGSKA (reference sequence). Trimming at V came to 2 bases and at J to 7 bases, leaving 2 bases not matched to a gene. CDR3 length: 14 amino acids. The investigators amplified TCR beta CDR3 regions from RNA transcripts. The TCR CDR3 was amplified in a first-round RT-PCR using the HTBI primer set. MiXCR was run by TCRdb on the multiplex PCR reads, yielding one entry per CDR3 protein. Among hundreds of thousands of distinct CDR3 sequences, 15% to 20% were seen once, and the ten largest hold less than 4.5%. If no ophthalmopathy progression occurred within 18 months, Graves' hyperthyroidism was stable. Study results and caveats: Ophthalmopathy cases were set apart from stable hyperthyroidism by a 13 V-J model.

Sequencing was done on a sample of blood. The sequence was obtained from a woman in her twenties or thirties with Graves' hyperthyroidism. V usage is TRBV20-1 and J usage is TRBJ1-4; TRBD1 matches at 12 bases. The CDR3 nucleotides read TGCAGTGCTAGAAGGGACAGGGGGCTTGAAAAACTGTTTTTT. This encodes CSARRDRGLEKLFF.